One and the same sample provided the 32 T cell receptor beta chains below, sequenced in a study of shared clonotypes between healthy human individuals. Sequenced by immunoSEQ multiplex PCR; TCRdb stores in-frame clones only, minus some. Here the sample spans some 2,100,000 clones, approximately 96% being singletons. Sequencing input: naive CD4+ T cells sorted from blood. Subset described: CD45RA+ positively selected. These receptors all come from a man between 18 and 29 years old in good health.

J is TRBJ1-1 and V is TRBV5-1; D is unclear. Germline V gives CDR1 SGHRS, CDR2 YFSETQ. The CDR3 sequence is 12 residues long. The germline V and J ends were trimmed by 0 bases and 7 bases, with 7 bases remaining between them. The CDR3 loop reads CASSLVGFEAFF. CDR3 DNA: TGCGCCAGCAGCTTGGTAGGGTTTGAAGCTTTCTTT.

The chain couples TRBV18 to TRBJ2-3; D call uncertain. V was clipped by 6 bases and J by 6 bases, with 13 bases between them. This CDR3 has 13 amino acids. Germline CDR1 and CDR2: KGHSH and LQKENI. The chain's CDR3 is CASSPNRRDTQYF. The CDR3 nucleotides read TGTGCCAGCTCTCCCAACCGAAGGGATACGCAGTATTTT.

The table lists this clone with a few counts. The V gene is TRBV12-5, the J gene TRBJ2-1; 7 bases line up with TRBD1. Losses at the gene ends were 5 bases for V and 4 bases for J; bases not matched to a gene: 8. This CDR3 has 15 residues. CDR1 and CDR2 from the germline V gene are LGHNT and FRNRAP. DNA of the CDR3: TGTGCTAGTGGTATCCCCGGGACAGCTTACAATGAGCAGTTCTTC. Encoded protein: CASGIPGTAYNEQFF.

Note on this clone: This sample also contains other DNA sequences that code for the same CDR3. The chain recombines TRBV19 with TRBJ1-5; no clear D. Germline-derived CDR1 and CDR2 are LNHDA and SQIVND (reference sequence). The CDR3 length is 12 residues. The V and J ends lost 5 bases and 6 bases respectively, with 8 bases between them. Here the CDR3 DNA reads TGTGCCAGTAGTGCCGGGAGTCAGCCCCAGCATTTT. It codes for CASSAGSQPQHF. The full variable domain, completed using reference TRBV19 and TRBJ1-5, is DGGITQSPKYLFRKEGQNVTLSCEQNLNHDAMYWYRQDPGQGLRLIYYSQIVNDFQKGDIAEGYSVSREKKESFPLTVTSAQKNPTAFYLCASSAGSQPQHFGDGTRLSIL.

CDR3 amino acids: CASSPGPSGEQYF. The CDR3 coding sequence is TGTGCCAGCAGCCCAGGACCTAGTGGCGAGCAGTACTTC. The chain couples TRBV7-8 to TRBJ2-7; D not certain. Germline values: CDR1 SGHVS, CDR2 FQNEAQ. Trimming pared 5 bases from V and 6 bases from J, leaving 14 bases between. The CDR3 has 13 residues.

The V call is TRBV6-4, the J call TRBJ1-2; 10 bases are shared with TRBD1. The CDR3 contains 14 residues. Germline V gives CDR1 MRHNA, CDR2 SNTAGT. V gave up 5 bases and J gave up 6 bases; unmatched junction bases: 6. This CDR3 reads CASSTGTGADGYTF. CDR3 bases: TGTGCCAGCAGTACCGGGACAGGGGCCGATGGCTACACCTTC.

The chain has TRBV28 and TRBJ2-6, with 7 nucleotides matching TRBD1. Germline V gives CDR1 MDHEN, CDR2 SYDVKM. The CDR3 runs to 18 residues. The trim removed 5 bases at V and 0 bases at J, leaving 10 bases unmatched. CDR3 sequence (DNA): TGTGCCAGCAGTCTCCCCGGACAGGCCATCTCTGGGGCCAACGTCCTGACTTTC. Translation: CASSLPGQAISGANVLTF.

This chain uses TRBV5-6 with TRBJ1-1; 8 bases match TRBD1. The CDR3 totals 14 residues. Per the germline V gene, CDR1 is SGHDT and CDR2 is YYEEEE. With V trimmed by 0 bases and J by 4 bases, 2 bases remained unmatched. This chain's CDR3 is CASSLGQGFTEAFF. CDR3 nucleotides: TGTGCCAGCAGCTTGGGACAGGGGTTCACTGAAGCTTTCTTT.

This sequence joins TRBV7-9 and TRBJ1-4; no definite D call. The CDR3 is 14 amino acids. V lost 2 bases to trimming and J lost 6 bases, with 10 bases between them. Per the germline V gene, CDR1 is SEHNR and CDR2 is FQNEAQ (reference sequence). In DNA form, the CDR3 reads TGTGCCAGCAGCTTACTGATAGATGATGAAAAACTGTTTTTT. This encodes CASSLLIDDEKLFF.

The chain uses TRBV5-8 and TRBJ2-1; D may correspond to TRBD1 or TRBD2 (5 bases each). The CDR3 covers 14 residues. The germline V gene encodes CDR1 SGHTS and CDR2 YDEGEE. Trimming cost V 4 bases and J 5 bases, with 13 bases left between them. CDR3 protein: CASSGRDRHNEQFF. The CDR3, as DNA: TGTGCCAGCAGCGGACGGGACCGTCACAATGAGCAGTTCTTC.

This clone has a single count. The chain is built from TRBV19 and TRBJ2-7, with 9 bases identical to TRBD2. V lost 7 bases, J lost 1 base, and 2 bases stayed unmatched. CDR1 and CDR2 (germline): LNHDA, SQIVND (reference sequence). The CDR3 totals 13 residues. The CDR3 loop is CASNSGRSYEQYF. As DNA, the CDR3 is TGTGCCAGTAACAGCGGGAGGTCCTACGAGCAGTACTTC.

The V call is TRBV7-2, the J call TRBJ2-5, with 13 positions matching TRBD2. V trimming: 5 bases; J trimming: 6 bases; junction bases outside the gene matches: 9. The CDR3 is made up of 16 amino acids. Germline CDR1 reads SGHTA; CDR2 reads FQGNSA. CDR3 region: CASSPGLAGRGQTQYF. The DNA for the CDR3 is TGTGCCAGCAGCCCGGGACTAGCGGGGCGAGGGCAGACCCAGTACTTC.

The gene calls are TRBV10-2 and TRBJ2-5; TRBD1 matches at 11 bases. CDR1 WSHSY and CDR2 SAAADI come from the germline V gene. CDR3 length: 14 residues. J gave up 4 bases and V 4 bases, and 2 bases lay outside the gene matches. The DNA for the CDR3 is TGCGCCAGCAGTGCCGGGACAGGGGGAGAGACCCAGTACTTC. The encoded protein is CASSAGTGGETQYF.

Notes on this clone: One end of the junction does not line up with germline, which may come from a read error. This chain uses TRBV7-7 with TRBJ2-5, with 8 bases lining up with TRBD1. In germline, CDR1 is SSHAT, CDR2 FNYEAQ (reference sequence). The CDR3 extends over 15 amino acids. The CDR3 reads CASSSWTGTKETQYF. CDR3 bases: TGTGCTAGCAGCTCTTGGACAGGGACCAAAGAGACCCAGTACTTC. Full variable domain (missing parts from reference TRBV7-7 and TRBJ2-5): GAGVSQSPRYKVTKRGQDVTLRCDPISSHATLYWYQQALGQGPEFLTYFNYEAQPDKSGLPSDRFSAERPEGSISTLTIQRTEQRDSAMYRCASSSWTGTKETQYFGPGTRLLVL.

The V call is TRBV30, the J call TRBJ2-3; 11 bases are shared with TRBD2. J was trimmed by 7 bases and V by 5 bases; bases with no gene match: 5. The CDR3 loop spans 13 amino acids. Germline-derived CDR1 and CDR2 are GTSNPN and SVGIG (reference sequence). CDR3: CAWGSGGANTQYF. The CDR3 nucleotides are TGTGCCTGGGGTAGCGGGGGGGCAAATACGCAGTATTTT. Using reference TRBV30 and TRBJ2-3 for the parts outside the CDR3, the full variable domain is SQTIHQWPATLVQPVGSPLSLECTVEGTSNPNLYWYRQAAGRGLQLLFYSVGIGQISSEVPQNLSASRPQDRQFILSSKKLLLSDSGFYLCAWGSGGANTQYFGPGTRLTVL.

This chain links TRBV5-1 with TRBJ2-7, with D perhaps being TRBD1 or TRBD2 (6 bases each). CDR1 is SGHRS and CDR2 is YFSETQ in the germline V gene. The CDR3 extends over 14 amino acids. V lost 1 base and J 5 bases, leaving 13 bases between the germline ends. The CDR3 DNA reads TGCGCCAGCAGCTTGTCGCCAGGGGAGGACGAGCAGTACTTC. This encodes CASSLSPGEDEQYF.

V gene TRBV5-1 combines with J gene TRBJ2-5, with a weak D call TRBD2 (6 bases). Trimming took off 0 bases at V and 1 base at J, with 10 bases between the two ends. This CDR3 contains 15 residues. From germline, CDR1 is SGHRS and CDR2 YFSETQ. CDR3 DNA: TGCGCCAGCAGCTTGGGGAGGGCCCCCCAAGAGACCCAGTACTTC. Its protein is CASSLGRAPQETQYF.

The rearrangement uses TRBV20-1 and TRBJ2-1, with D perhaps TRBD1 (5 bases). CDR3 length equals 11 residues. The germline V gene encodes CDR1 DFQATT and CDR2 SNEGSKA (reference sequence). Trimming stripped 5 bases from V and 6 bases from J, with 8 bases between. The CDR3 region is CSAQRGNEQFF. The CDR3 nucleotides read TGCAGTGCTCAAAGGGGCAATGAGCAGTTCTTC.

This clone was seen more than once but under ten times. The chain is built from TRBV5-1 and TRBJ2-3; D ambiguous. This CDR3 has 13 amino acids. CDR1 SGHRS and CDR2 YFSETQ come from the germline V gene. V gave up 0 bases and J gave up 2 bases, with 4 bases separating them. Here the CDR3 DNA reads TGCGCCAGCAGCTTGGAGATCACAGATACGCAGTATTTT. It specifies CASSLEITDTQYF.

The CDR3 here is CASSQNAGLGEKLFF. CDR3 nucleotides: TGCGCCAGCAGCCAAAATGCAGGGCTAGGTGAAAAACTGTTTTTT. The J gene is TRBJ1-4, the V gene TRBV4-1, with D perhaps TRBD1 (5 bases). Trimming removed 2 bases from V and 7 bases from J, with 14 bases in between. Germline assignment: CDR1 MGHRA and CDR2 YSYEKL. The CDR3 length is 15 residues.

J is TRBJ1-5 and V is TRBV28; tentative D call: TRBD1 (6 bases). There are 12 residues in the CDR3. Germline V gene sequence: CDR1 MDHEN, CDR2 SYDVKM. The V and J ends lost 10 bases and 5 bases respectively, with 12 bases between them. The CDR3 spells CATRQVDQPQHF. DNA of the CDR3: TGTGCCACCCGACAGGTGGATCAGCCCCAGCATTTT.

V is TRBV7-9 and J is TRBJ2-5; weak D call: TRBD1 (5 bases). The ends were cut back, 4 bases at V and 4 bases at J, with 16 bases in the middle. This CDR3 contains 15 residues. Germline V lookup: CDR1 SEHNR, CDR2 FQNEAQ (reference sequence). The CDR3 spells CASSSTRVGVETQYF. In DNA, the CDR3 is TGTGCCAGCAGCTCTACTCGGGTAGGGGTAGAGACCCAGTACTTC.

The chain joins TRBV28 to TRBJ2-7, with a weak D call TRBD1 (5 bases). The CDR3 runs to 12 residues. Germline V gene lookup returns CDR1 MDHEN and CDR2 SYDVKM. The V and J ends lost 2 bases and 5 bases respectively, with 7 bases between them. This CDR3 is CASSLGANEQYF. The CDR3 DNA sequence: TGTGCCAGCAGTTTAGGGGCCAACGAGCAGTACTTC.

CDR3 bases: TGTGCCAGCAGGCCCGCTAGCGGGAGGACCACAGATACGCAGTATTTT. This encodes CASRPASGRTTDTQYF. The rearrangement links TRBV5-4 to TRBJ2-3; 11 bases map to TRBD2. V dropped 5 bases and J dropped 2; count of bases not matched to a gene: 7. Germline V gene sequence: CDR1 SGHNT, CDR2 YYREEE (reference sequence). CDR3 length equals 16 residues.

The chain links TRBV30 to TRBJ1-2, with D hard to call. V lost 2 bases and J 3 bases, leaving 10 bases between the germline ends. The CDR3 length is 13 residues. Germline values: CDR1 GTSNPN, CDR2 SVGIG (reference sequence). In DNA, the CDR3 is TGTGCCTGGAGTTTGGCACTCGACTATGGCTACACCTTC. Translation gives CAWSLALDYGYTF.

This chain connects TRBV18 to TRBJ2-3; the D is unclear. The V gene's germline CDR1 is KGHSH and CDR2 LQKENI. V was trimmed by 2 bases and J by 5 bases, leaving 11 bases between them. CDR3 length equals 14 residues. The CDR3 DNA sequence: TGTGCCAGCTCACCAGCAGATTCAGGAGATACGCAGTATTTT. Amino acid sequence: CASSPADSGDTQYF.

This chain connects TRBV7-9 to TRBJ1-6; possibly TRBD1 for D (5 bases). Trimming shortened V by 0 bases and J by 0 bases, and 12 bases separated the two germline ends. The CDR3 runs to 18 residues. Germline CDR1 and CDR2: SEHNR and FQNEAQ (reference sequence). CDR3 nucleotide sequence: TGTGCCAGCAGCTTAGCGCAGGGCGGCAGCTCCTATAATTCACCCCTCCACTTT. Amino acids: CASSLAQGGSSYNSPLHF. The whole variable domain, filled in from reference TRBV7-9 and TRBJ1-6, reads DTGVSQNPRHKITKRGQNVTFRCDPISEHNRLYWYRQTLGQGPEFLTYFQNEAQLEKSRLLSDRFSAERPKGSFSTLEIQRTEQGDSAMYLCASSLAQGGSSYNSPLHFGNGTRLTVT.

This clone was seen just once. This sequence joins TRBV5-6 and TRBJ2-5; no clear D. Germline V CDR1 and CDR2: SGHDT, YYEEEE. V was trimmed by 3 bases and J by 2 bases, leaving 8 bases between them. CDR3 size: 13 residues. The CDR3, as DNA: TGTGCCAGCAGCTGGTTTTCTCAAGAGACCCAGTACTTC. Amino acids: CASSWFSQETQYF. The full variable domain, completed using reference TRBV5-6 and TRBJ2-5, is DAGVTQSPTHLIKTRGQQVTLRCSPKSGHDTVSWYQQALGQGPQFIFQYYEEEERQRGNFPDRFSGHQFPNYSSELNVNALLLGDSALYLCASSWFSQETQYFGPGTRLLVL.

This sequence joins TRBV6-1 and TRBJ2-7; TRBD1 matches 7 bases. Germline CDR1 is MNHNS and CDR2 is SASEGT. This CDR3 is 15 amino acids long. The V and J ends lost 2 bases and 2 bases, in that order; junction bases with no gene match: 6. The CDR3 sequence is CASSETGTGAYEQYF. CDR3 coding DNA: TGTGCCAGCAGTGAAACTGGTACAGGGGCCTACGAGCAGTACTTC.

This chain uses TRBV5-6 with TRBJ2-7; 11 bases map to TRBD2. Germline assignment: CDR1 SGHDT and CDR2 YYEEEE. This CDR3 is 15 amino acids long. V was pared by 1 base and J by 2 bases, with 2 bases of the junction left unmatched. The CDR3 region is CASSLTSGSPYEQYF. In DNA, the CDR3 is TGTGCCAGCAGCTTGACTAGCGGGAGCCCCTACGAGCAGTACTTC.

The chain carries TRBV7-2 and TRBJ1-1; D not resolved. The CDR3 extends over 14 amino acids. Germline V gene data show CDR1 as SGHTA and CDR2 as FQGNSA. Trimming shortened V by 11 bases and J by 0 bases, and 16 bases separated the two germline ends. The CDR3: CAGHGELMNTEAFF. In DNA, the CDR3 is TGTGCCGGGCATGGGGAGTTGATGAACACTGAAGCTTTCTTT.

This clone was recorded once. This chain connects TRBV30 to TRBJ1-3; TRBD1 might be the D (5 bases). The germline V gene encodes CDR1 GTSNPN and CDR2 SVGIG (reference sequence). The CDR3 sequence is 14 residues long. Trimming cost V 3 bases and J 0 bases, with 9 bases left between them. CDR3 bases: TGTGCCTGGAGCCCAGGGCTCTCTGGAAACACCATATATTTT. It specifies CAWSPGLSGNTIYF.